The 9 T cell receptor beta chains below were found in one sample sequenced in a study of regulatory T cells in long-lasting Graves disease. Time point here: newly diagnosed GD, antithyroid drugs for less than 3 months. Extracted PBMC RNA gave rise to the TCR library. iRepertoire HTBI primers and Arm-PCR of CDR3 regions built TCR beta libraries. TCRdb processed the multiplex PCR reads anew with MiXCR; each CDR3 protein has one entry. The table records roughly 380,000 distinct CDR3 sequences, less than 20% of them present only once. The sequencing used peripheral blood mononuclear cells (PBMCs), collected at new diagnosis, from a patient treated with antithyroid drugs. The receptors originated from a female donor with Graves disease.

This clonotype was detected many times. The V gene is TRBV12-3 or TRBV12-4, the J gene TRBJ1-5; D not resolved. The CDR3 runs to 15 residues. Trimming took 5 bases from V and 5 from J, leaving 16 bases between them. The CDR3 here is CASSRPYSGYQPQHF. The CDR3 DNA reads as TGTGCCAGCAGTCGACCCTATAGTGGGTATCAGCCCCAGCATTTT.

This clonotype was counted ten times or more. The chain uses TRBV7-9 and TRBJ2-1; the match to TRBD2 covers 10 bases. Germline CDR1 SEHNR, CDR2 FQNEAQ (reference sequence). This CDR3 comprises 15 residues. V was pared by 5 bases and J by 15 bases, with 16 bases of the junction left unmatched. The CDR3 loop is CASSHVALAGGAGFF. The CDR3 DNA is TGTGCCAGCAGCCACGTCGCCTTAGCGGGAGGAGCGGGGTTCTTC.

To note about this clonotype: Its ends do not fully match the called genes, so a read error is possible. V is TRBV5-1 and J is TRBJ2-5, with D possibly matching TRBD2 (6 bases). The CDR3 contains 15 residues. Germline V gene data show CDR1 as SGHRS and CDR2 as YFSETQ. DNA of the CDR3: TGTGCCAGCAGCTTATCCAGGGCAGCGGGAGAGACCCAGTACTTC. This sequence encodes CASSLSRAAGETQYF. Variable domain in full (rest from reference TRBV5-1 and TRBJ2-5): KAGVTQTPRYLIKTRGQQVTLSCSPISGHRSVSWYQQTPGQGLQFLFEYFSETQRNKGNFPGRFSGRQFSNSRSEMNVSTLELGDSALYLCASSLSRAAGETQYFGPGTRLLVL.

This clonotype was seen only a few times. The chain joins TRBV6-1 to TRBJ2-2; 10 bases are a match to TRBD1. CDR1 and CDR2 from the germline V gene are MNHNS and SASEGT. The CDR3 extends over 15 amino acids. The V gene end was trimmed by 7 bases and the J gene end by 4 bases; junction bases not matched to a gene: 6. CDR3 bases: TGTGCCAGCATCGAGGGACAGGGGATCACCGGGGAGCTGTTTTTT. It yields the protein CASIEGQGITGELFF.

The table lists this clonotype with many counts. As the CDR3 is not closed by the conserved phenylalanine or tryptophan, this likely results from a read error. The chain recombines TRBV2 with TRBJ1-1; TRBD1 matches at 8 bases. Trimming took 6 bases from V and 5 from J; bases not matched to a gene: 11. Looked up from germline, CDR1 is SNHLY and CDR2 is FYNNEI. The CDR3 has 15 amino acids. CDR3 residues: CASSDGQGVLTEAFL. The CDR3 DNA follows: TGTGCCAGCAGCGACGGACAGGGTGTATTGACTGAAGCTTTCCTT.

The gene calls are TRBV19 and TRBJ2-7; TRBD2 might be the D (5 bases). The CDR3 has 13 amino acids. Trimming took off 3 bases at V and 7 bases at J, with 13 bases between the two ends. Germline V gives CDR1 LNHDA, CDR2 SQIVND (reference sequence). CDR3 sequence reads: CASSILRETEQYF. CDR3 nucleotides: TGTGCCAGTAGTATTTTACGGGAAACGGAGCAGTACTTC.

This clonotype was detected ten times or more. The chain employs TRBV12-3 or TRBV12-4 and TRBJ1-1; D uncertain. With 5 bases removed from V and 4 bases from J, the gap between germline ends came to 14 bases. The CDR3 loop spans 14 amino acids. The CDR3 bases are TGTGCCAGCAGTCCCAGAGCCGGGTCCACTGAAGCTTTCTTT. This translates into CASSPRAGSTEAFF.

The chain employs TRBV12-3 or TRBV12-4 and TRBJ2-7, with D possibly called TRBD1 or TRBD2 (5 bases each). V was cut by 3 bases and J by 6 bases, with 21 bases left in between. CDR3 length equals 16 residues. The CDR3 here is CASSFAGTAAPGEQYF. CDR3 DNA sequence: TGTGCCAGCAGTTTCGCCGGGACGGCAGCCCCGGGCGAGCAGTACTTC.

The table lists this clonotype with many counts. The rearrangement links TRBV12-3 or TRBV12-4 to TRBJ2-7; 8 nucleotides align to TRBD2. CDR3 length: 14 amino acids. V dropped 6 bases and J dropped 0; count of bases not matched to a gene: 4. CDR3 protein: CASSLSGSSYEQYF. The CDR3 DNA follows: TGTGCCAGCAGCTTAAGCGGGAGCTCCTACGAGCAGTACTTC.